Following are 10 T cell receptor beta chains from one sample sequenced in a study of OX40 agonist ivuxolimab in advanced cancers. Sequencing was performed with immunoSEQ multiplex PCR; in TCRdb, only in-frame clones are kept and a portion is missing. This sample carries tens of thousands of clones, 90% to 95% of them seen once, and the ten largest clones take 18%. Sequenced here: CD4+ or CD8+ T cells sorted from blood, sampled in a trial of the OX40 agonist ivuxolimab. Receptor source: an adult with an advanced solid tumor such as melanoma, head and neck, liver or kidney cancer.

J is TRBJ2-7 and V is TRBV5-5; D not certain. From germline, CDR1 is SGHKS and CDR2 YYEKEE (reference sequence). This CDR3 has 15 residues. Trimming removed 0 bases at V and 3 bases at J, with 13 bases between. The CDR3 DNA sequence: TGTGCCAGCAGCTTGGTGGCACCCGAGTTCTACGAGCAGTACTTC. Protein: CASSLVAPEFYEQYF.

The genes are TRBV19 and TRBJ1-5, with 7 bases identical to TRBD1. V lost 6 bases, J lost 0 bases, and 5 bases stayed unmatched. The CDR3 consists of 15 residues. Germline V gives CDR1 LNHDA, CDR2 SQIVND (reference sequence). The CDR3 sequence is CASRSRDSSNQPQHF. CDR3 in DNA: TGTGCCAGTAGATCGAGGGACAGTAGCAATCAGCCCCAGCATTTT.

The V gene is TRBV2, the J gene TRBJ1-1; a possible D gene is TRBD1 (5 bases). Germline CDR1 SNHLY, CDR2 FYNNEI. This CDR3 region has 18 residues. V shed 4 bases and J shed 2 bases, with 23 bases lying between them. The CDR3 DNA is TGTGCCAGCAGTGCCTTTTGGGGCAGGGTTGGGGAAAACACTGAAGCTTTCTTT. It yields the protein CASSAFWGRVGENTEAFF.

The chain links TRBV19 to TRBJ2-1; 7 bases align to TRBD1. The CDR3 is 15 residues long. Germline V gene sequence: CDR1 LNHDA, CDR2 SQIVND (reference sequence). The V segment lost 7 bases and the J segment 7 bases; nucleotides outside the gene matches: 13. As DNA, the CDR3 is TGTGCCAGTACCCTGACAGGGTTTAATGGGAATGAGCAGTTCTTC. Translation gives CASTLTGFNGNEQFF.

This clone was detected a few times. V and J are TRBV4-1 and TRBJ2-2; the D gene is possibly TRBD2 (5 bases). V was shortened by 2 bases and J by 7 bases, with 8 bases between the two germline ends. Germline CDR1 and CDR2: MGHRA and YSYEKL. This CDR3 has 13 amino acids. CDR3 nucleotide sequence: TGCGCCAGCAGCCAAAGGACTCTCGGGGAGCTGTTTTTT. Its protein is CASSQRTLGELFF.

In the case of this clone: The germline gene is not matched at one end of the junction; a read error may be the cause. The J gene is TRBJ1-1, the V gene TRBV5-4; D ambiguous. The CDR3 runs to 13 residues. Germline CDR1 reads SGHNT; CDR2 reads YYREEE (reference sequence). The CDR3 loop reads CASGLDLHPEAFF. The DNA of the CDR3 is TGTGCCAGCGGCTTGGACCTGCACCCTGAAGCTTTCTTT.

V gene TRBV21-1 combines with J gene TRBJ1-2. TRBV21-1 is noted as a pseudogene. The CDR3 is made up of 14 amino acids. The CDR3 bases are TGTGCCAGCAGCAAATGTGACCTCTTCTATGGCTACACCTTC. Its translation: CASSKCDLFYGYTF.

The chain couples TRBV13 to TRBJ1-5; D is ambiguous. Looked up from germline, CDR1 is PRHDT and CDR2 is FYEKMQ (reference sequence). The CDR3 runs to 14 residues. Trimming stripped 4 bases from V and 3 bases from J, with 10 bases between. In DNA form, the CDR3 reads TGTGCCAGCAGCTCCAGGTCCTTCAATCAGCCCCAGCATTTT. Residues: CASSSRSFNQPQHF.

The CDR3 region is CASRSGGEQYF. The CDR3 coding sequence is TGCGCCAGCAGAAGTGGGGGAGAGCAGTACTTC. The J gene is TRBJ2-7, the V gene TRBV5-1; D is possibly TRBD1 or TRBD2 (5 bases each). Trimming shortened V by 5 bases and J by 7 bases, and 10 bases separated the two germline ends. Germline-derived CDR1 and CDR2 are SGHRS and YFSETQ. This CDR3 spans 11 amino acids.

The chain has TRBV6-5 and TRBJ2-1, with D perhaps matching TRBD2 (5 bases). The CDR3 has 11 amino acids. The V and J ends lost 6 bases and 9 bases respectively, with 9 bases between them. The germline CDR1 and CDR2 sequences are MNHEY and SVGAGI. The CDR3 DNA sequence: TGTGCCAGCAGCAGCGGAGGTGAGCAGTTCTTC. Its translation: CASSSGGEQFF.